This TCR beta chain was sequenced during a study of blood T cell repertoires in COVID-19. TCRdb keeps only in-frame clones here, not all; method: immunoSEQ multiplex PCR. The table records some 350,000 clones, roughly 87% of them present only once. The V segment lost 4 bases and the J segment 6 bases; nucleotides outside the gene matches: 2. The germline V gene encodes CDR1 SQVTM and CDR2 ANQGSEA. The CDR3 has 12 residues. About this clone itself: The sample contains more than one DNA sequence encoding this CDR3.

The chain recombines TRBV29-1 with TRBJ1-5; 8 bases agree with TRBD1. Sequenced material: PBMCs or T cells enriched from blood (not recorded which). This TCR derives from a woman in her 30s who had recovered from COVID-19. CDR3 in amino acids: CSVAGGGQPQHF. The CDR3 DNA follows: TGCAGCGTTGCAGGGGGCGGTCAGCCCCAGCATTTT. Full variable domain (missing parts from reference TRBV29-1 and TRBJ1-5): SAVISQKPSRDICQRGTSLTIQCQVDSQVTMMFWYRQQPGQSLTLIATANQGSEATYESGFVIDKFPISRPNLTFSTLTVSNMSPEDSSIYLCSVAGGGQPQHFGDGTRLSIL.